This T cell receptor (beta chain) emerged from a study of T cells in Graves' hyperthyroidism and ophthalmopathy. This clonotype was recorded at least ten times. RNA transcripts yielded amplified TCR beta CDR3 regions. First-round RT-PCR with HTBI primers amplified the TCR CDR3 region. TCRdb reanalysed the multiplex PCR reads using MiXCR and keeps one entry per CDR3 protein. The sample lists about 380,000 distinct CDR3 sequences, roughly 12% occurring once. The ends were cut back, 3 bases at V and 4 bases at J, with 3 bases in the middle. Germline values: CDR1 ENHRY, CDR2 SYGVKD. The CDR3 loop spans 11 amino acids.

Specimen: blood. This chain links TRBV10-3 with TRBJ2-5; D remains ambiguous. The receptor comes from a man younger than 40 with Graves' hyperthyroidism that later progressed to Graves' ophthalmopathy. In DNA, the CDR3 is TGTGCCATCAGTGAAGGAGAGACCCAGTACTTC. Translated: CAISEGETQYF.